The 18 T cell receptor beta chains listed next were all sequenced from one sample in a study of regulatory T cells in long-lasting Graves disease. Researchers made TCR beta libraries by using iRepertoire HTBI primers and running Arm-PCR on CDR3 regions. TCRdb redid the calling of the multiplex PCR reads with MiXCR, one entry per CDR3 protein. The sample has about 540,000 distinct CDR3 sequences, roughly 12% seen once. The time point: newly diagnosed GD, antithyroid drugs for less than 3 months. RNA from PBMCs was the source of the TCR library. These sequences were also reported in another study, on T cells in Graves' hyperthyroidism and ophthalmopathy.

Specimen: peripheral blood mononuclear cells (PBMCs), collected at new diagnosis, from a patient treated with antithyroid drugs. These receptors originate from a man aged 25 to 40 with Graves disease.

This clonotype was counted ten times or more. A junction boundary mismatches the germline segment, possibly from a read error. J is TRBJ1-2 and V is TRBV3-1; a weak D match, TRBD1 (5 bases). CDR1 and CDR2 from the germline V gene are LGHDT and YNNKEL (reference sequence). This CDR3 is built from 13 residues. This CDR3 is CASSQDRSAGILF. In nucleotides, the CDR3 is TGTGCCAGCAGCCAAGATCGGTCGGCAGGGATTCTCTTC. The variable domain in full, with the rest retrieved from reference TRBV3-1 and TRBJ1-2, is DTAVSQTPKYLVTQMGNDKSIKCEQNLGHDTMYWYKQDSKKFLKIMFSYNNKELIINETVPNRFSPKSPDKAHLNLHINSLELGDSAVYFCASSQDRSAGILFGSGTRLTVV.

This clonotype has just a few counts. A much larger clone differs by one base, so this may be a read error. CDR3 region: CSATGRGQTEAFF. The DNA for the CDR3 is TGCAGTGCTACTGGACGGGGACAAACTGAAGCTTTCTTT. The chain combines TRBV20-1 with TRBJ1-1, with D tentatively TRBD1 (6 bases). V was cut by 4 bases and J by 5 bases, with 14 bases left in between. CDR3 size: 13 residues. Per germline, CDR1 DFQATT and CDR2 SNEGSKA (reference sequence).

This clonotype showed up many times. The chain recombines TRBV27 with TRBJ2-5; 11 nucleotides agree with TRBD1. CDR3 size: 15 residues. Germline assignment: CDR1 MNHEY and CDR2 SMNVEV (reference sequence). Trimming at V came to 2 bases and at J to 4 bases, leaving 3 bases not matched to a gene. The DNA of the CDR3 is TGTGCCAGCAGTTTAGGACAGGGGGCACTAGAGACCCAGTACTTC. Its translation: CASSLGQGALETQYF.

The CDR3 DNA reads TGTGCCAGCAGTTTAGGAACTCCGGGAGGAAACACCATATATTTT. Protein product: CASSLGTPGGNTIYF. This chain joins TRBV12-3 or TRBV12-4 and TRBJ1-3; the D is unclear. Trimming shortened V by 1 base and J by 4 bases, and 11 bases separated the two germline ends. The CDR3 loop spans 15 amino acids.

This clonotype was seen many times. The J gene is TRBJ2-7, the V gene TRBV2, with TRBD1 as a possible D gene (6 bases). The V gene's germline CDR1 is SNHLY and CDR2 FYNNEI. Trimming cost V 6 bases and J 5 bases, with 17 bases left between them. This CDR3 is 14 amino acids long. The CDR3: CASRQGTGNNEQYF. The CDR3 DNA reads TGTGCCAGCAGACAGGGAACCGGGAACAACGAGCAGTACTTC. The entire variable domain, with the rest obtained from reference TRBV2 and TRBJ2-7, is as follows: EPEVTQTPSHQVTQMGQEVILRCVPISNHLYFYWYRQILGQKVEFLVSFYNNEISEKSEIFDDQFSVERPDGSNFTLKIRSTKLEDSAMYFCASRQGTGNNEQYFGPGTRLTVT.

This clonotype came up many times. The rearrangement uses TRBV20-1 and TRBJ2-2; TRBD1 matches at 8 bases. Germline assignment: CDR1 DFQATT and CDR2 SNEGSKA (reference sequence). Losses at the gene ends were 4 bases for V and 7 bases for J; bases not matched to a gene: 11. The CDR3 runs 15 residues. In DNA, the CDR3 is TGCAGTGCTACCAGACAGGGGAGATGGGTCGGGGAGCTGTTTTTT. This sequence encodes CSATRQGRWVGELFF.

This clonotype was found many times. CDR3 sequence: CASRKTGDTEAFF. CDR3 nucleotide sequence: TGTGCCAGCAGAAAGACAGGGGATACTGAAGCTTTCTTT. The rearrangement uses TRBV2 and TRBJ1-1, with 8 bases lining up with TRBD1. CDR3 length: 13 residues. J was trimmed by 5 bases and V by 6 bases; bases with no gene match: 5. Germline CDR1 is SNHLY and CDR2 is FYNNEI.

The sample holds a few counts of this clonotype. The J gene is TRBJ2-2, the V gene TRBV5-8; D is unclear. This CDR3 spans 15 amino acids. Germline V gene sequence: CDR1 SGHTS, CDR2 YDEGEE. V was trimmed by 4 bases and J by 6 bases, leaving 16 bases between them. The CDR3 loop reads CASSPSDVTSGELFF. The CDR3 DNA sequence: TGTGCCAGCAGCCCCAGTGACGTTACGTCCGGGGAGCTGTTTTTT.

Ten or more counts support this clonotype. The V call is TRBV29-1, the J call TRBJ2-1; TRBD2 aligns across 14 bases. This CDR3 is built from 17 residues. After removal of 6 bases from V and 5 bases from J, the junction contained 12 bases not matched to a gene. Germline V gives CDR1 SQVTM, CDR2 ANQGSEA. The chain's CDR3 is CSVVGLAGDWRDNEQFF. CDR3 nucleotide sequence: TGCAGCGTGGTGGGACTAGCGGGAGATTGGCGCGACAATGAGCAGTTCTTC.

CDR3 sequence: CASSPKTSGAQYF. The CDR3, as DNA: TGTGCCAGCAGCCCAAAAACTAGCGGTGCGCAGTATTTT. V usage is TRBV7-3 and J usage is TRBJ2-3; 8 bases line up with TRBD2. There are 13 residues in the CDR3. V dropped 5 bases and J dropped 10; count of bases not matched to a gene: 8. CDR1 is SGHTA, CDR2 FQGTGA, per germline.

This clonotype has ten or more counts. The genes are TRBV11-2 and TRBJ1-1; 7 bases map to TRBD1. V shed 5 bases and J 7 bases; nucleotides not matched to a gene: 7. The CDR3 is 13 amino acids. From germline, CDR1 is SGHAT and CDR2 FQNNGV. CDR3 in DNA: TGTGCCAGCAGCGATCCCGGACAGGTTGAAGCTTTCTTT. It specifies CASSDPGQVEAFF.

At least ten counts were recorded for this clonotype. The chain is built from TRBV12-3 or TRBV12-4 and TRBJ2-5, with a possible D match to TRBD2 (5 bases). There are 15 residues in the CDR3. Deletions cut 1 base from V and 4 bases from J, with 13 bases between. The CDR3 protein is CASSLGGSGSETQYF. The CDR3 nucleotides are TGTGCCAGCAGTTTAGGCGGGTCTGGCTCAGAGACCCAGTACTTC.

This clonotype occurred many times. The rearrangement joins TRBV11-2 to TRBJ2-1; TRBD1 or TRBD2 may be the D gene (5 bases each). Per germline, CDR1 SGHAT and CDR2 FQNNGV. V lost 2 bases and J 9 bases, leaving 20 bases between the germline ends. The CDR3 runs 16 residues. The CDR3 region is CASSLSGGPKGSEQFF. The CDR3, as DNA: TGTGCCAGCAGCTTATCGGGCGGGCCCAAGGGGAGTGAGCAGTTCTTC.

This clonotype was counted a few times. Here the CDR3 DNA reads TGTGCCAGCAGTTCCTCGGGACATCGCAATGAGCAGTTCTTC. Translation: CASSSSGHRNEQFF. This chain joins TRBV6-5 and TRBJ2-1; D is possibly TRBD1 (6 bases). Germline V gives CDR1 MNHEY, CDR2 SVGAGI. The CDR3 extends over 14 amino acids. V was cut by 4 bases and J by 6 bases, with 13 bases left in between.

The chain links TRBV7-3 to TRBJ1-1; D is unresolved. V was pared by 4 bases and J by 5 bases, with 11 bases between. The CDR3 has 13 residues. CDR1 is SGHTA, CDR2 FQGTGA, per germline. The CDR3 region is CASSSSRETEAFF. The CDR3 DNA is TGTGCCAGCAGCTCCTCTAGGGAAACTGAAGCTTTCTTT.

This clonotype was seen ten or more times. The V and J genes are TRBV12-3 or TRBV12-4 and TRBJ2-7; D is uncertain. The V end lost 6 bases, the J end lost 4 bases, and 13 bases lay between the germline ends. The CDR3 covers 13 residues. DNA of the CDR3: TGTGCCAGCAGGAGAGGTGTGGCATACGAGCAGTACTTC. Protein product: CASRRGVAYEQYF.

This clonotype was seen many times. This rearrangement joins TRBV7-2 to TRBJ2-3, with D tentatively TRBD2 (5 bases). This CDR3 is 14 amino acids long. Trimming pared 1 base from V and 4 bases from J, leaving 9 bases between. The germline CDR1 and CDR2 sequences are SGHTA and FQGNSA. The CDR3 loop reads CASSLDSGADTQYF. In DNA form, the CDR3 reads TGTGCCAGCAGCTTAGACAGCGGCGCAGATACGCAGTATTTT.

This clonotype was recorded at least ten times. The gene calls are TRBV3-1 and TRBJ1-1, with 7 bases identical to TRBD1. J lost 4 bases, V lost 0 bases, and 8 bases had no gene match. Germline CDR1 reads LGHDT; CDR2 reads YNNKEL (reference sequence). This CDR3 has 16 amino acids. CDR3: CASSQDRGQFGTEAFF. The CDR3 nucleotides read TGTGCCAGCAGCCAAGATCGGGGACAGTTTGGCACTGAAGCTTTCTTT.